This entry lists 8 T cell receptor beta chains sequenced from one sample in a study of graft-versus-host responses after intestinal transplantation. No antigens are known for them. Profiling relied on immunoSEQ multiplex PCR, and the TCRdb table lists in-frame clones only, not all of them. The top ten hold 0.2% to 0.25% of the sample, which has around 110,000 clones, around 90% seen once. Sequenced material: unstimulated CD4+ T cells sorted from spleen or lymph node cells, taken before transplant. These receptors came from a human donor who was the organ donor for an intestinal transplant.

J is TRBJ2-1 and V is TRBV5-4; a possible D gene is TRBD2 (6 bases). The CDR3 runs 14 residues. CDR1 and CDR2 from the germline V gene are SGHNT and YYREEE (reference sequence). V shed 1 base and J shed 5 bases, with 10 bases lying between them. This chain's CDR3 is CASSLQGLNNEQFF. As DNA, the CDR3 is TGTGCCAGCAGCTTGCAGGGACTCAACAATGAGCAGTTCTTC.

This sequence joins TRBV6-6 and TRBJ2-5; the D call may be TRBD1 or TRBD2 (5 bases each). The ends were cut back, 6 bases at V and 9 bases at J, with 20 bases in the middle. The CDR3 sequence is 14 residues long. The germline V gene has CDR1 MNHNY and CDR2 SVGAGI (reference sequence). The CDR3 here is CASRARDRDGAQYF. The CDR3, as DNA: TGTGCCAGCAGGGCTAGGGACCGGGACGGGGCCCAGTACTTC.

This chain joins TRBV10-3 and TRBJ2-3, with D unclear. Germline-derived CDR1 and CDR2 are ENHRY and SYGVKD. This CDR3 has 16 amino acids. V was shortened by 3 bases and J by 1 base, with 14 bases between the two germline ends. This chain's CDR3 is CAISDLVYTGTDTQYF. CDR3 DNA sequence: TGTGCCATCAGTGATCTCGTGTATACCGGCACAGATACGCAGTATTTT.

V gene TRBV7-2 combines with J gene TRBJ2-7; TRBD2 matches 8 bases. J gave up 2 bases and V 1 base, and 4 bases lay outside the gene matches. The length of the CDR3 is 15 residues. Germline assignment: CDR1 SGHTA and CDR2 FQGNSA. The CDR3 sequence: CASSLVDGRAYEQYF. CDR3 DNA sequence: TGTGCCAGCAGCTTAGTCGACGGGAGGGCCTACGAGCAGTACTTC.

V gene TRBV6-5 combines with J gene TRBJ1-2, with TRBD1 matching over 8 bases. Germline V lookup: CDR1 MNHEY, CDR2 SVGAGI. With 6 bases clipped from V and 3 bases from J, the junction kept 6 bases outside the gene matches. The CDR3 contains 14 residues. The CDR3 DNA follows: TGTGCCAGCAGACGGACAGGGTTGGACTATGGCTACACCTTC. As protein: CASRRTGLDYGYTF.

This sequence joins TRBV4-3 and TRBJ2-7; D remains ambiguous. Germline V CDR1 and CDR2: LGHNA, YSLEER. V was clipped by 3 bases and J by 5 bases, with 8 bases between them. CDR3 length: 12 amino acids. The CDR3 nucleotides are TGCGCCAGCAGCCAGATGGAACACGAGCAGTACTTC. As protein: CASSQMEHEQYF.

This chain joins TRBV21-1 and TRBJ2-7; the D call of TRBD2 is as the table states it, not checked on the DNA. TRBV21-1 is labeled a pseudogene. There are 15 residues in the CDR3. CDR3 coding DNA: TGTGCCAGCAGCAAAGGGGATAGGGGACTCTACGAGCAGTACTTC. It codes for CASSKGDRGLYEQYF.

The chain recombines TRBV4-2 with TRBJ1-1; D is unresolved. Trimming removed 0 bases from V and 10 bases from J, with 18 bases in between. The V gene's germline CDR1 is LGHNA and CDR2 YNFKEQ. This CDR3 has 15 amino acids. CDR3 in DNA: TGTGCCAGCAGCCAAGACACGGCTGTTAGAAACTCAGCTTTCTTT. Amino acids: CASSQDTAVRNSAFF.